This TCR beta chain stems from a study of cytomegalovirus exposure and HLA in healthy donors (dated by TCRdb to 2015 to 2018). Some background on the complete study: According to an earlier analysis of a few hundred of the donors, 150 million to 200 million T cells yielded 117 million unique TCR beta sequences and about 300 Gb of sequence data. To predict cytomegalovirus infection status, the study brought together high-throughput TCR immunosequencing, statistical association of individual TCRs with disease status, and machine learning. An early release covering about 600 HLA-typed donors comprised about 290 gigabases of sequencing data and around 86 million unique TCR sequences. The number of typed donors differed by locus: about 620-640 for A, B, C, DRB1 and DQB1; 500 to 550 for DQA1; 606 for DPA1; and roughly 490 for DPB1. All discovery cohort repertoires had been generated on a single sequencing platform. The study aimed to test whether cataloging public T cell receptors could reveal signatures of past pathogen exposure. Both class I and class II loci were covered by HLA typing, at four-digit resolution. A separate validation cohort of 100 to 150 different subjects was used in addition to the approximately 700-subject first cohort. In the later analysis, no new phenotypic data were used to find candidate immune exposures; instead, reliance was placed on TCR beta sequences and their occurrence across donors. Donor age, sex, ethnicity and CMV serostatus were compiled together with the repertoire data. The T cell repertoires of around 730 subjects were profiled by immunosequencing and related to cytomegalovirus serostatus. Roughly 5 DR-DQ haplotypes were handled as single units for association and clustering because linkage in the cohort was strong. On average, roughly 250,000 unique TCR beta nucleotide sequences were sequenced per donor among 398 genotyped donors of the cohort, with 15% to 20% of those sequences being non-productive. Genome-wide SNP genotypes for about 60% of the 666 donors were used in a later genetic analysis, which treated that subset as a discovery cohort. An earlier analysis of several hundred of the donors applied high-throughput TCR beta sequencing to assess whether each TCR beta V gene segment acted as functional or pseudogenic. A later analysis re-analyzed previously published TCR beta repertoires from approximately 700 donors and added high-resolution HLA genotyping to study TCR occurrence patterns. The genetic ancestry cluster associated with self-reported Caucasian donors included around four fifths of the approximately 410 genotyped donors.

Including the terminal cysteine and phenylalanine, the CDR3 comprises 12 residues. Of the read, only the CDR3 DNA is kept; its 36 bases are in frame from base 1. CDR1 and CDR2 (SNHLY, FYNNEI) derive from the germline V gene. V is cut by 5 bases and J by 4 bases, and the space between the germline ends is 8 bases. Study-wide conclusions, independent of this receptor: Most TCR sequences were seen in very few donors, while some public TCRs were found in many individuals. Because counts were too low, some 17 rarely observed V segments, including chromosome 9 orphons, were excluded from the earlier analysis of a few hundred of the donors. In the study, some 180 TCR beta chains were listed as associated with cytomegalovirus. In vitro tests confirmed that a few of the cytomegalovirus-associated TCR beta chains recognize cytomegalovirus antigens. In a later analysis, HLA-associated TCR beta chains showed more clonal expansion and lower generation probabilities than non-associated chains that were equally common. An association between a missense DCLRE1C variant and V-gene and J-gene trimming of TCR beta chains was found in a later genetic analysis and replicated in an independent cohort. According to a later analysis, most CMV-associated TCR beta chains appeared to be HLA-restricted, and the HLA associations seemed to be driven largely by CMV exposure. In both the original and validation cohorts, the classifier was reported to diagnose cytomegalovirus status with high specificity and sensitivity. A later analysis reported that several top co-occurrence clusters appeared linked to parvovirus B19, influenza, CMV and Epstein-Barr virus. The authors suggested that the approach could potentially be extended to other disease states and immunological phenotypes. Some IMGT-functional V segments, including TRBV6-2 and TRBV6-3, could not be distinguished by the 87-base-pair reads and were therefore excluded. A later analysis associated about 17,000 TCR beta sequences with specific HLA alleles at a false discovery rate of 0.05. In an earlier analysis of around 600 of the donors, most TCR beta V segments were observed in productive rearrangements about 87% or about 30% of the time, broadly matching IMGT annotations. This cohort had only TCR beta chains sequenced, and the lack of alpha or paired-chain data limited which features could be detected. In a later analysis, TCR association rates were found to vary across HLA loci, with the most associated TCRs seen for DRB1 alleles and the fewest for HLA-C alleles. Because HLA typing was missing for some donors at each locus, association tests included only the typed subset. CMV serostatus was the only immune exposure information available for the cohort. A later genetic analysis reported fewer N-insertions in productive TCRs among donors in an Asian-associated ancestry cluster than the 666-donor mean. Linkage disequilibrium might explain the correlated functional status among segregating V segments, but an unknown experimental factor could not be ruled out. Sequencing depth was assumed to be roughly uniform across donors in the presence/absence analyses, though that assumption may not hold. The sequencing pipeline was judged likely to have produced a cluster of highly shared sequence variants as a technical artifact. A further reported finding was that TCR beta sequences accurately predicted the HLA-A and HLA-B alleles for most subjects in the first cohort. When HLA alleles, especially DR and DQ, strongly co-occurred, attributing TCR associations to individual alleles was difficult.

In total, 600 or so healthy bone marrow donors made up the cohort. At the time of sampling, every cohort member was nominally healthy, though immune exposures that went unrecorded were likely present. The donor was CMV seropositive and was included in the group of 250 to 300 seropositive cohort members. Every donor gave a peripheral blood sample, and the peripheral blood mononuclear cells from that sample were used for TCR beta sequencing. Genomic DNA was extracted from the blood cell samples with the Qiagen DNeasy Blood Extraction Kit. For this clone: Its antigen remains unidentified. Per-base qualities were not stored, and no clone one base away is much larger.

The method was the immunoSEQ multiplex PCR assay. For the multiplex PCR, a mixture combining 60 forward primers for TCR Vbeta segments and 13 reverse primers for TCR Jbeta segments was used. Amplification of the CDR3 region of rearranged TCR beta genes was performed with a multiplex PCR assay on genomic DNA. The Illumina HiSeq System was used to sequence the amplified TCR beta libraries as 87-base-pair reads. The authors' analysis ran thus. A later analysis counted 75 million to 100 million unique TCR beta chains across the 550 to 750 repertoires, and some 11 million of these chains were shared by at least two donors. To remove PCR and sequencing errors, raw reads were error-corrected and collapsed into unique sequences using a nearest-neighbor algorithm that merged closely related sequences. To assign V, D and J gene segments, CDR3 sequences were aligned to IMGT reference sequences. For a sequence to be retained, a match of at least six nucleotides to both a V gene segment and a J gene segment was required. A rearrangement was called productive if the CDR3 had no stop codons and remained in frame with V and J, and every other rearrangement was called non-productive. CDR3 was defined according to IMGT convention as the region running from the second conserved V-encoded cysteine to the conserved J-encoded phenylalanine. Sequences without an unambiguous match to a single V gene segment were excluded from the earlier analysis of 587 of the donors. An earlier analysis of some 500 of the donors classified V segments as functional when productive rearrangements were above 56.7% and as segregating when the standard deviation between donors was above 5%. A statistical classification framework was built for diagnosing cytomegalovirus status from the catalog of TCR beta chain sequences. In a later analysis, TCR nucleotide sequences were compared against IMGT/GENE-DB human TR gene sequences so that V and J genes could be assigned. In a later analysis, CDR3 sequences and most-parsimonious VDJ recombination scenarios were assigned using the TCRdist pipeline. In a later analysis, each TCR beta chain was defined by its CDR3 amino acid sequence together with its V-gene family, and reads lacking a unique V-gene family were excluded. A later analysis removed roughly 590 highly shared, low-generation-probability nucleotide sequences to deal with suspected cross-contamination and a sequencing artifact. In a later analysis, a clonal expansion index was calculated for each public chain from normalized within-repertoire ranks of inferred template counts. In a later analysis, generation probabilities were computed with a VDJ recombination model fitted to out-of-frame rearrangements, and the resulting probabilities were checked against IGoR. A later analysis scored TCR-TCR, TCR-HLA and TCR-CMV co-occurrence with hypergeometric tests, applying a repertoire-size bias correction to TCR pairs. False discovery rates were estimated in a later analysis by permuting HLA or CMV assignments 20 times. In a later analysis, co-occurring TCRs were grouped using DBSCAN, with TCRdist sequence similarity added in when clustering inside HLA-allele-positive subsets. Repertoires with fewer than 30,000 or more than 120,000 public chains, plus five repertoires with anomalous nucleotide sharing, were excluded from co-occurrence clustering. TCRdb's version of the immuneACCESS table is confined to in-frame rearrangements and falls short of the full clone set. An unresolved V gene accounts for under half of the shortfall where checked; the remainder is of unknown origin. V, J and clone size derive from that table, while D and trimming were established from the DNA sequence. Present in this sample are about 130,000 clones, about 80% of which were seen just once. The top ten hold approximately 9% of the sample.

This sequence uses TRBV2 and TRBJ1-1, and possibly TRBD1, on 5 matching bases. The source material was PBMCs. The clonotype was recovered from a man between 25 and 39 years old in good health and CMV-seropositive. The nucleotide sequence reads as follows: TGTGCCAGCAGTCAGGGAGGCACTGAAGCTTTCTTT. The translation is CASSQGGTEAFF. The CDR3 plus the reference TRBV2 and TRBJ1-1 genes for the other parts give the full variable domain: EPEVTQTPSHQVTQMGQEVILRCVPISNHLYFYWYRQILGQKVEFLVSFYNNEISEKSEIFDDQFSVERPDGSNFTLKIRSTKLEDSAMYFCASSQGGTEAFFGQGTRLTVV.